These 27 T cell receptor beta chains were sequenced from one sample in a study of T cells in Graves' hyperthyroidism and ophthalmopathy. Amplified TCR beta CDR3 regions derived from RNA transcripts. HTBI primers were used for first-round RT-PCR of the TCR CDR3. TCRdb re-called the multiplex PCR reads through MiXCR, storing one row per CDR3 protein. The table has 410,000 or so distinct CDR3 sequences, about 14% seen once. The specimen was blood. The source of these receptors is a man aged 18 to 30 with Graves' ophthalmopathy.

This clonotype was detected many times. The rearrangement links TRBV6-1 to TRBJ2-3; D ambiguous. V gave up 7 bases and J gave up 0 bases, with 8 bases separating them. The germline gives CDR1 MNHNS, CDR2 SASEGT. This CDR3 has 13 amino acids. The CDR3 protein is CASTHTSTDTQYF. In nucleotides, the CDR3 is TGTGCCAGCACCCATACGAGCACAGATACGCAGTATTTT.

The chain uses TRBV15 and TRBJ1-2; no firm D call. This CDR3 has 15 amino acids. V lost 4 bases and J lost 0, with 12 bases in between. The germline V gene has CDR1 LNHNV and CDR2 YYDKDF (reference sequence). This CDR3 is CATSITVGANYGYTF. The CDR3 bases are TGTGCCACCAGCATCACAGTAGGAGCTAACTATGGCTACACCTTC.

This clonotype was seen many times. DNA of the CDR3: TGTGCCAGCAGCTTCAGGGCACAGCAGATAGAGCAGTATTTT. The encoded protein is CASSFRAQQIEQYF. This chain links TRBV7-9 with TRBJ2-3; possible D gene TRBD1, 5 bases. V lost 3 bases to trimming and J lost 11 bases, with 18 bases between them. The CDR3 is 14 amino acids. From germline, CDR1 is SEHNR and CDR2 FQNEAQ (reference sequence).

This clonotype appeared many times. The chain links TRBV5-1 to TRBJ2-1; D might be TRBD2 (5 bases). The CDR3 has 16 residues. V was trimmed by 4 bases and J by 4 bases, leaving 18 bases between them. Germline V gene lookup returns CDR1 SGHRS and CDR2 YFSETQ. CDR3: CASSGGGRSYYNEQFF. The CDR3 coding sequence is TGCGCCAGCAGCGGAGGAGGACGGTCCTATTACAATGAGCAGTTCTTC.

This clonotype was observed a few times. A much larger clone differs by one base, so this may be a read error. CDR3: CASNFAGVGETQYF. The CDR3 DNA is TGTGCCAGCAATTTCGCGGGAGTAGGAGAGACCCAGTACTTC. The rearrangement links TRBV12-3 or TRBV12-4 to TRBJ2-5; 7 bases match TRBD2. This CDR3 contains 14 residues. Trimming took 7 bases from V and 4 from J; bases not matched to a gene: 9.

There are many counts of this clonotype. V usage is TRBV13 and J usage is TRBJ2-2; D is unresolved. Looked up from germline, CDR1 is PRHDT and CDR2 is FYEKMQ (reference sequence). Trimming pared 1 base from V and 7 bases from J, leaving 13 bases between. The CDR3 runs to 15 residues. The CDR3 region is CASSLERSYGGELFF. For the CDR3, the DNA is TGTGCCAGCAGCTTAGAACGGTCCTACGGCGGGGAGCTGTTTTTT.

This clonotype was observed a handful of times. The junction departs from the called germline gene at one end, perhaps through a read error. This CDR3 reads CASSVAGALYEQYF. CDR3 coding DNA: TGTGCCAGCAGTGTAGCGGGAGCGCTCTACGAGCAGTACTTC. The chain combines TRBV12-3 or TRBV12-4 with TRBJ2-7; 9 bases map to TRBD2. The CDR3 extends over 14 amino acids.

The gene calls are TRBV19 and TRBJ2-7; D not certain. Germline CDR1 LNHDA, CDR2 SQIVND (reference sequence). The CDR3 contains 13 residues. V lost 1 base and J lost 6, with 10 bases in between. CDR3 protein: CASSIVARVEQYF. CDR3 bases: TGTGCCAGTAGTATAGTTGCCCGGGTCGAGCAGTACTTC.

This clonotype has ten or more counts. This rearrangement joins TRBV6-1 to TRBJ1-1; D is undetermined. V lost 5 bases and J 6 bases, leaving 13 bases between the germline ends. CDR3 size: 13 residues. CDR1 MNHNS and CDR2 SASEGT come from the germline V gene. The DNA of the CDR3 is TGTGCCAGCAGTTGGAGGGAGAGGGCTGAAGCTTTCTTT. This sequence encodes CASSWRERAEAFF.

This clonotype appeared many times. The CDR3 is CASTPEEATSGSRGNEQFF. The CDR3 DNA follows: TGTGCCAGTACCCCCGAAGAGGCGACTAGCGGGAGTAGGGGCAATGAGCAGTTCTTC. J is TRBJ2-1 and V is TRBV19, with TRBD2 identical over 12 bases. The CDR3 runs 19 residues. The J segment lost 6 bases and the V segment lost 7 bases, leaving 19 bases of the junction unmatched. The germline V gene encodes CDR1 LNHDA and CDR2 SQIVND (reference sequence).

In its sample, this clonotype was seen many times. CDR3 bases: TGTGCCACCAGTGATTCGGGGTACGGAAACACCATATATTTT. Translated, it gives CATSDSGYGNTIYF. The chain couples TRBV24-1 to TRBJ1-3; D gene unclear. Germline-derived CDR1 and CDR2 are KGHDR and SFDVKD. This CDR3 comprises 14 residues. V gave up 2 bases and J gave up 4 bases, with 8 bases separating them.

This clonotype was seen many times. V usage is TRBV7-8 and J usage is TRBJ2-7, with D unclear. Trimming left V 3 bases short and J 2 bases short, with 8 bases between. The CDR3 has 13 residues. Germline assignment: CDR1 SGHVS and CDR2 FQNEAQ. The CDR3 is CASSFAVAYEQYF. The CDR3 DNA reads TGTGCCAGCAGCTTCGCCGTCGCCTACGAGCAGTACTTC.

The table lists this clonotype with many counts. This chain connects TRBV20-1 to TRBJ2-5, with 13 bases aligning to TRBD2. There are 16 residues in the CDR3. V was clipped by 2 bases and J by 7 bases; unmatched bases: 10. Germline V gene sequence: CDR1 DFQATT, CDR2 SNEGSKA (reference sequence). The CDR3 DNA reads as TGCAGTGCTAGACACCTCAGGACTAGCGGGAGCGGGACCCAGTACTTC. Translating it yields CSARHLRTSGSGTQYF.

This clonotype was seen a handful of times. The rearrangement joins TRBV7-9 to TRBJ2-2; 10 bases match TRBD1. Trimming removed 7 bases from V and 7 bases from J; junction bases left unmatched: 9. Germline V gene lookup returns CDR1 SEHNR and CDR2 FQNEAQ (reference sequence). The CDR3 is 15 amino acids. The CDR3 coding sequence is TGTGCCAGCAAGCGACAGGGGGCGGCCATCGGGGAGCTGTTTTTT. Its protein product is CASKRQGAAIGELFF. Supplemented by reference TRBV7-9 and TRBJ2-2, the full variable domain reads DTGVSQNPRHKITKRGQNVTFRCDPISEHNRLYWYRQTLGQGPEFLTYFQNEAQLEKSRLLSDRFSAERPKGSFSTLEIQRTEQGDSAMYLCASKRQGAAIGELFFGEGSRLTVL.

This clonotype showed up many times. The CDR3 loop reads CAISARLAGEESHNEQFF. CDR3 nucleotides: TGTGCCATCAGTGCACGACTAGCGGGAGAAGAAAGCCACAATGAGCAGTTCTTC. The gene calls are TRBV10-3 and TRBJ2-1, with 12 positions matching TRBD2. Germline CDR1 is ENHRY and CDR2 is SYGVKD. Germline trimming cut 4 bases from V and 5 bases from J; bases unmatched to any gene: 12. The CDR3 is made up of 18 amino acids.

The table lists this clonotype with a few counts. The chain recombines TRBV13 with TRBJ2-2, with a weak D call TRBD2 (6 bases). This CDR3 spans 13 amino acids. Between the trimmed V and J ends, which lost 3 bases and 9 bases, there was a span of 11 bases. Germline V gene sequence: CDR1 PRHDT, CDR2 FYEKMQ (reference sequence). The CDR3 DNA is TGTGCCAGCAGCTTGGGACTTGGCCGGGAGCTGTTTTTT. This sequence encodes CASSLGLGRELFF.

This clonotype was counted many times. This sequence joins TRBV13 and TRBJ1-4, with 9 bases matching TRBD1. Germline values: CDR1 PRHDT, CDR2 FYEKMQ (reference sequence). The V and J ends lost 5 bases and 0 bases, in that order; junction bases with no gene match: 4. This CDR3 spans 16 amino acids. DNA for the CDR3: TGTGCCAGCAGCAGGGACAGGGAGCCAACTAATGAAAAACTGTTTTTT. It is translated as CASSRDREPTNEKLFF.

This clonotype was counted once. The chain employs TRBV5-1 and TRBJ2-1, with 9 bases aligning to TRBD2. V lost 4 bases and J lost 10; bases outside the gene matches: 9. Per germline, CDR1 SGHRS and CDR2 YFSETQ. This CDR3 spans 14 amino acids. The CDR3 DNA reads TGCGCCAGCAGCCCTGGGACTAGCAGGATCGAGCAGTTCTTC. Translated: CASSPGTSRIEQFF.

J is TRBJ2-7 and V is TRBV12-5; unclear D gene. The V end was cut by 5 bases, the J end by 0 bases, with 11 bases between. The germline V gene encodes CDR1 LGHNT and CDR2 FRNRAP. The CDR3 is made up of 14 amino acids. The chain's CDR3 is CASGLGRSSYEQYF. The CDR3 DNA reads TGTGCTAGTGGTCTAGGACGGAGCTCCTACGAGCAGTACTTC.

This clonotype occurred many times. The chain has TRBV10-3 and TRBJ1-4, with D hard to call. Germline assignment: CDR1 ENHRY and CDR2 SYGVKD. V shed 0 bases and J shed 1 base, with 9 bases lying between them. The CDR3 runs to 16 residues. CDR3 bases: TGTGCCATCAGTGAGTCCTCCTGGGAAACTAATGAAAAACTGTTTTTT. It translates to CAISESSWETNEKLFF.

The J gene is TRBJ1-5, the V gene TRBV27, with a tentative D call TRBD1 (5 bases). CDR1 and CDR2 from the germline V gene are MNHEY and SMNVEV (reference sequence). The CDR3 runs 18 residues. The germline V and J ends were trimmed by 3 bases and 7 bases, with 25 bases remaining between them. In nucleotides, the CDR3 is TGTGCCAGCAGTTTGTTCGGCTCGGGGCGTATAGCTAGGCAGCCCCAGCATTTT. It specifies CASSLFGSGRIARQPQHF.

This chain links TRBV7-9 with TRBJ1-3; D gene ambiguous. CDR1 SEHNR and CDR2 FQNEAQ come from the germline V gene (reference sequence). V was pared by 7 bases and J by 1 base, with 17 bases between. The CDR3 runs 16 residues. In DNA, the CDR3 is TGTGCCAGCATTCCAGGTGCGGGCTCGTCTGGAAACACCATATATTTT. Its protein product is CASIPGAGSSGNTIYF.

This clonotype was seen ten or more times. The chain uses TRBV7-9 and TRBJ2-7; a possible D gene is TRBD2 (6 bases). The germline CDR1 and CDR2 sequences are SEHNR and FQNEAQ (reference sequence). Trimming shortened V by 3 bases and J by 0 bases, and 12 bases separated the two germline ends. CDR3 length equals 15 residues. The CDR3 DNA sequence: TGTGCCAGCAGCTTGTCGGGGACTGCCTCCTACGAGCAGTACTTC. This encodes CASSLSGTASYEQYF.

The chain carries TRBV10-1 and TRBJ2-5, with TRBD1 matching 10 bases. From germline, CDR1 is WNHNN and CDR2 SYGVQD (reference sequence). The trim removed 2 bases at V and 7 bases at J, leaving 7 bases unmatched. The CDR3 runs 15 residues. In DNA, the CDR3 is TGCGCCAGCAGTGAGGACGGGACAGGGGTTGGGACCCAGTACTTC. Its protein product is CASSEDGTGVGTQYF.

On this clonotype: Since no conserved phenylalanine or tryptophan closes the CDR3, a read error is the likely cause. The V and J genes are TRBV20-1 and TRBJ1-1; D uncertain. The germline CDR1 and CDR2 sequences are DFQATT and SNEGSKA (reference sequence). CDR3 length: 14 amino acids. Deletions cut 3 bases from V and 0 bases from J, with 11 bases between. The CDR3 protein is CSASLGSMNTEAFL. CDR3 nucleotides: TGCAGTGCTAGTCTAGGATCTATGAACACTGAAGCTTTCCTT.

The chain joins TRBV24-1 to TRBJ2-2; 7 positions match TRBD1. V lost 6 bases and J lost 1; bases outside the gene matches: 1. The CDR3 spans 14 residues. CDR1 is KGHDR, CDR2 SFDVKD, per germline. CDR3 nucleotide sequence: TGTGCCACCAGTTGGACAGGGAACACCGGGGAGCTGTTTTTT. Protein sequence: CATSWTGNTGELFF.

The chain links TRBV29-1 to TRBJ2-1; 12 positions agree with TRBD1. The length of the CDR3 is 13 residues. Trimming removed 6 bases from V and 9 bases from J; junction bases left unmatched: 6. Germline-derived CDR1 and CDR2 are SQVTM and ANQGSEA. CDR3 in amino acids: CSVTGTGGLEQFF. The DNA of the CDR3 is TGCAGCGTGACCGGGACAGGGGGCCTTGAGCAGTTCTTC.